Presented here are 12 T cell receptor beta chains from one specimen sequenced in a study of CD8+CD57+ T cells in acquired aplastic anemia. Before being chosen for sequencing, patients had shown CD8+CD57+ cell expansion by flow cytometry. TCR beta VDJ and CDR3 profiling used genomic DNA as template. One entry per CDR3 protein, called by TCRdb with MiXCR from the reads. The data hold under 350,000 distinct CDR3 sequences, with roughly 53% observed a single time. What was sequenced was sorted CD4+, CD8+, or CD8+CD57+ T cells (not recorded which) from PBMCs. These receptors all come from a human donor with aplastic anemia.

This clonotype was seen a few times. The chain employs TRBV7-2 and TRBJ1-6; 8 nucleotides line up with TRBD1. The CDR3 totals 17 residues. V lost 3 bases to trimming and J lost 0 bases; unmatched junction nucleotides: 4. The germline CDR1 and CDR2 sequences are SGHTA and FQGNSA. CDR3: CASSFPGGASYNSPLHF. CDR3 DNA sequence: TGTGCCAGCAGCTTCCCAGGGGGCGCCTCCTATAATTCACCCCTCCACTTT.

The sample holds a few counts of this clonotype. This chain connects TRBV20-1 to TRBJ2-1; a weak D match, TRBD2 (6 bases). Germline loops: CDR1 DFQATT, CDR2 SNEGSKA (reference sequence). There are 18 residues in the CDR3. With 0 bases removed from V and 0 bases from J, the gap between germline ends came to 18 bases. The CDR3 loop is CSARDLRSSASSYNEQFF. The CDR3 DNA follows: TGCAGTGCTAGAGATCTTCGCTCTAGCGCGAGCTCCTACAATGAGCAGTTCTTC.

The chain employs TRBV7-9 and TRBJ1-5; 9 bases align to TRBD1. Germline assignment: CDR1 SEHNR and CDR2 FQNEAQ (reference sequence). CDR3 length: 13 amino acids. With V trimmed by 2 bases and J by 12 bases, 5 bases remained unmatched. The CDR3 here is CASSLSGQGYQHF. The CDR3 DNA is TGTGCCAGCAGCTTATCGGGACAGGGATACCAGCATTTT.

The V call is TRBV11-2, the J call TRBJ2-7; D is possibly TRBD1 or TRBD2 (6 bases each). The CDR3 sequence is 13 residues long. Germline CDR1 is SGHAT and CDR2 is FQNNGV. The V and J ends lost 4 bases and 6 bases respectively, with 13 bases between them. CDR3 DNA sequence: TGTGCCAGCAGCTCCTGGGGGGCGTTCGAGCAGTACTTC. Translated: CASSSWGAFEQYF.

The chain combines TRBV20-1 with TRBJ1-4, with D perhaps TRBD1 (5 bases). Per germline, CDR1 DFQATT and CDR2 SNEGSKA (reference sequence). V lost 6 bases and J lost 4, with 15 bases in between. CDR3 size: 14 residues. CDR3 residues: CSAPIGAVNEKLFF. In DNA, the CDR3 is TGCAGTGCGCCGATAGGGGCTGTTAATGAAAAACTGTTTTTT.

The chain is built from TRBV20-1 and TRBJ2-2; a possible D gene is TRBD2 (5 bases). The V gene lost 6 bases and the J gene lost 8 bases, with 10 bases spanning the gap. The CDR3 has 11 amino acids. CDR1 is DFQATT, CDR2 SNEGSKA, per germline (reference sequence). The CDR3 DNA reads TGCAGTGCGGAGGAGCGAGGGGAGCTGTTTTTT. Translated, it gives CSAEERGELFF.

The rearrangement joins TRBV2 to TRBJ1-6, with D unclear. CDR1 is SNHLY and CDR2 is FYNNEI in the germline V gene. Trimming took 7 bases from V and 8 from J, leaving 18 bases between them. The CDR3 extends over 15 amino acids. DNA for the CDR3: TGTGCCAGCACCTTCTCTCGCGGGATTTATTCACCCCTCCACTTT. The encoded protein is CASTFSRGIYSPLHF.

Ten or more counts support this clonotype. This chain connects TRBV3-1 to TRBJ2-2, with 9 positions matching TRBD2. This CDR3 region has 14 residues. Germline-derived CDR1 and CDR2 are LGHDT and YNNKEL (reference sequence). V shed 0 bases, J shed 13 bases, and the junction held 6 bases outside the gene matches. The CDR3 nucleotides are TGTGCCAGCAGCCAAGATTCTAGCGGGGCGAGGCTGTTTTTT. Translated: CASSQDSSGARLFF.

The V call is TRBV6-1, the J call TRBJ1-5; no clear D. Germline CDR1 reads MNHNS; CDR2 reads SASEGT. The CDR3 consists of 16 residues. Trimming pared 2 bases from V and 0 bases from J, leaving 11 bases between. CDR3 nucleotide sequence: TGTGCCAGCAGTGAACTCCGGGAAAATAGCAATCAGCCCCAGCATTTT. As protein: CASSELRENSNQPQHF.

This clonotype was seen a handful of times. The chain carries TRBV29-1 and TRBJ2-2; 9 bases agree with TRBD2. V trimming: 7 bases; J trimming: 5 bases; junction bases outside the gene matches: 8. This CDR3 has 14 residues. The V gene's germline CDR1 is SQVTM and CDR2 ANQGSEA. For the CDR3, the DNA is TGCAGCGCCAAGATCAGCGGGGGGACCGGGGAGCTGTTTTTT. This gives the protein CSAKISGGTGELFF.

The chain is built from TRBV10-3 and TRBJ2-3; D unresolved. V was pared by 4 bases and J by 4 bases, with 6 bases between. Germline loops: CDR1 ENHRY, CDR2 SYGVKD. The length of the CDR3 is 12 residues. The CDR3 sequence is CAISGHSDTQYF. The CDR3 bases are TGTGCCATCAGTGGACATTCAGATACGCAGTATTTT.

This clonotype has only a few counts. It may be a read error: a sequence one base away is much more abundant. This chain joins TRBV5-1 and TRBJ2-1; 7 bases fit TRBD1. This CDR3 spans 15 amino acids. Germline CDR1 SGHRS, CDR2 YFSETQ. The CDR3 DNA reads TGCGCCAGCAGCTTGGGGGACAGCACCTACAATAAGCAGTTCTTC. Translated: CASSLGDSTYNKQFF.